The clone carrying this TCR beta chain was detected only a few times. What it binds is unknown. MiXCR, applied by TCRdb to the reads, yields one record per CDR3 protein. The data show approximately 990,000 distinct CDR3 sequences, with around 32% seen just once and more than 12% held by the top ten. This record belongs to a study of T cell repertoires in cytomegalovirus infection. As for the study in general: Matching HLA type, along with CMV infection, was indicated by public TCR beta signatures.

Trimming removed 0 bases at V and 5 bases at J, with 10 bases between. The CDR3 spans 15 residues. Germline values: CDR1 MGHRA, CDR2 YSYEKL. The chain carries TRBV4-1 and TRBJ2-2; D is unresolved. The origin of this receptor is a human donor in good health (CMV status not recorded). Some clones in this sample may be carry-over from other donors' samples. The specimen was cultured CD8+ T cells from PBMCs, collected from culture after CMV antigen stimulation. The chain's CDR3 is CASSQDLPETGELFF. The CDR3 DNA sequence: TGCGCCAGCAGCCAAGATCTACCTGAGACCGGGGAGCTGTTTTTT.